The entry below gives a single TCR beta chain sequence along with its context. Study processing details: Scientists estimated how many nucleated cells there were by amplifying reference gene primers. The method was immunoSEQ multiplex PCR; TCRdb's version includes in-frame clones alone and lacks a portion of them. The DNA gave D and trimming, while V, J and clone size come from that table. The table shows 95,000 to 110,000 clones, with roughly 87% occurring only once. CDR1 and CDR2 from the germline V gene are MNHEY and SVGAGI. The CDR3 runs 14 residues. Between the trimmed V and J ends, which lost 6 bases and 3 bases, there was a span of 11 bases. These data originate in a study of blood T cell repertoires in COVID-19. About the research overall: The United States, Italy and Spain provided the acute and convalescent COVID-19 samples. PBMCs, B-cell-depleted T cells, or T cells were the source of the cDNA or gDNA that made up the material.

The clonotype was recovered from a human donor in a cohort sampled during active COVID-19. This chain uses TRBV6-5 with TRBJ2-2, with D unresolved. Material for sequencing was peripheral blood. The CDR3 bases are TGTGCCAGCAGAATGACCGGGTACACCGGGGAGCTGTTTTTT. Its translation: CASRMTGYTGELFF.